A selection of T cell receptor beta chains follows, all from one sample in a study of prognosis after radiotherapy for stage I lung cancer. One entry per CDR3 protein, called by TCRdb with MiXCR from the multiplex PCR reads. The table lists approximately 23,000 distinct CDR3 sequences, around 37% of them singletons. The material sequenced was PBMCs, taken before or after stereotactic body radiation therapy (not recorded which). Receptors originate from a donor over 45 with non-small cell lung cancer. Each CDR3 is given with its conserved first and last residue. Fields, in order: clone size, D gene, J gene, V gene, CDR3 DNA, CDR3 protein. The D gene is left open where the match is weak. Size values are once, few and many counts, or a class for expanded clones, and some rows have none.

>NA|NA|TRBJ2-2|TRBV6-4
TGTGCCAGCAGTGACACGAACACCGGGGAGCTGTTTTTT
CASSDTNTGELFF
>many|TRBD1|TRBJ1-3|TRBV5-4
TGTGCCAGCAGCTTGCAGGGGGCGCCGGGAAACACCATATATTTT
CASSLQGAPGNTIYF
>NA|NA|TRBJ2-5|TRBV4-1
TGCGCCAGCAGCCAAACAAAAGCTAGTTTGGGGGAGACCCAGTACTTC
CASSQTKASLGETQYF
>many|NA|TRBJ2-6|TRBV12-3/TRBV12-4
TGTGCCAGCACGGGTTCGTCCGGGGCCAACGTCCTGACTTTC
CASTGSSGANVLTF
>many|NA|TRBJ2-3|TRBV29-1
TGCAGCGTTGAAGATCACGGAGCAAGCACAGATACGCAGTATTTT
CSVEDHGASTDTQYF
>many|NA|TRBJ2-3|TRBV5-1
TGCGCCAGCAGCAGTCTGGCGGCTAGCACAGATACGCAGTATTTT
CASSSLAASTDTQYF
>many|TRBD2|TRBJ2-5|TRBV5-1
TGCGCCAGCAGCGGGGTAACGGGAGGGGGAGAGACCCAGTACTTC
CASSGVTGGGETQYF
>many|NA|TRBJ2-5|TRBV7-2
TGTGCCAGCAGCTTAGTGTCGCCCCCGAGAGAAGAGACCCAGTACTTC
CASSLVSPPREETQYF
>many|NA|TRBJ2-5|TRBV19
TGTGCCAGTAGTATACTTGGGGAGACCCAGTACTTC
CASSILGETQYF
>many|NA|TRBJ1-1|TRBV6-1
TGTGCCAGCAGGTCGGGGGGGGGCACTGAAGCTTTCTTT
CASRSGGGTEAFF
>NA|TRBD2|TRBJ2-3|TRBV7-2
TGTGCCAGCAGCTTAACTAGCGGGAGACCGGATACGCAGTATTTT
CASSLTSGRPDTQYF
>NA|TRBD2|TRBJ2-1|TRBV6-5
TGTGCCAGCAGTTCACTGACTAGCGGTAGGATCTACAATGAGCAGTTCTTC
CASSSLTSGRIYNEQFF
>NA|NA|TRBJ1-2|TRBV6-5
TGTGCCAGCAGTTACTCGAAGTCCGGTGACAGGTACTATGGCTACACCTTC
CASSYSKSGDRYYGYTF
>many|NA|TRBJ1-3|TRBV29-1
TGCAGCGTTGAAAAATTAACAGGGCTGGGGGGAAACACCATATATTTT
CSVEKLTGLGGNTIYF
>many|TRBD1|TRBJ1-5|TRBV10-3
TGTGCCACCGCCGACAGGGTGGGTCAGCCCCAGCATTTT
CATADRVGQPQHF
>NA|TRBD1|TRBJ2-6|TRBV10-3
TGTGCCATCAGCGGACAGGCCACTTTCTCTGGGGCCAACGTCCTGACTTTC
CAISGQATFSGANVLTF
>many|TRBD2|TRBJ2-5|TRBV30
TGTGCCTGGTCCCCGGGGGGGCGGGAGACCCAGTACTTC
CAWSPGGRETQYF
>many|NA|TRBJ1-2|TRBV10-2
TGCGCCAGCAGTGCGGCAGGGTTGCGTAATGGCTACACCTTC
CASSAAGLRNGYTF
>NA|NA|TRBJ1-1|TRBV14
TGTGCCAGCAGCCCGGACCAGAACACTGAAGCTTTCTTT
CASSPDQNTEAFF
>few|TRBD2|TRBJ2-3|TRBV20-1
TGCAGTGCTAGAGGATGGCGGGAGGGCGCAGATACGCAGTATTTT
CSARGWREGADTQYF
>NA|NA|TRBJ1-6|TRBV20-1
TGCGGTGCTCGGACAGAGTATAATTCACCCCTCCACTTT
CGARTEYNSPLHF
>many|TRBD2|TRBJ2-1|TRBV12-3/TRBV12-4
TGTGCCAGCAGTTTGGGAGGGGATTGGGGGAATGAGCAGTTCTTC
CASSLGGDWGNEQFF
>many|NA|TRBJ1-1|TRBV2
TGTGCCAGCACGTCAGACATGAACACTGAAGCTTTCTTT
CASTSDMNTEAFF
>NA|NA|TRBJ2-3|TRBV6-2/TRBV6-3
TGTGCCAGCAGATACGATCCGACAGATGCGCAGTATTTT
CASRYDPTDAQYF
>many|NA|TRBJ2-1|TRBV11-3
TGTGCCAGCAGCCCCCAGACAGGAAAAGATGAGCAGTTCTTC
CASSPQTGKDEQFF
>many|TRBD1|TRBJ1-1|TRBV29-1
TGCAGCGTTGAGGCAGGGGGTCGCAGCACTGAAGCTTTCTTT
CSVEAGGRSTEAFF
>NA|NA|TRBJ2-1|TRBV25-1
TGTGCCAGCAGTAAGGTGACATACAATGAGCAGTTCTTC
CASSKVTYNEQFF
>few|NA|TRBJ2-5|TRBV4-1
TGCGCCAGCAGCCAAGAGGGGGGCGGAAAAGAGACCCAGTACTTC
CASSQEGGGKETQYF
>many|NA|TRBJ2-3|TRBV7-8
TGTGCCAGCAGCTTAGGTCTGACTCGCACAGATACGCAGTATTTT
CASSLGLTRTDTQYF
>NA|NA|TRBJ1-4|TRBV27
TGTGCCAGCCGACCAATGGCAACTAATGAAAAACTGTTTTTT
CASRPMATNEKLFF
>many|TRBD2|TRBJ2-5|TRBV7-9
TGTGCCACGCGGGGGGGAGGAATAGAGACCCAGTACTTC
CATRGGGIETQYF
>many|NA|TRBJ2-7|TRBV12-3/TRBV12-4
TGTGCCAGCAGTTTAGGGGATCTAGCTTACGAGCAGTACTTC
CASSLGDLAYEQYF
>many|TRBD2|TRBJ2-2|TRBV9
TGTGCCAGCAGCGTAGAGGTAGCGGGAGAAGCCGGGGAGCTGTTTTTT
CASSVEVAGEAGELFF
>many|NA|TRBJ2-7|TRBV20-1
TGCAGTGCTAGAGAGGGGGCGGCTAGCGGAACCTACGAGCAGTACTTC
CSAREGAASGTYEQYF
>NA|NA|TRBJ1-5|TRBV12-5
TGTGCTAGTGGTTTGGGCAGGGGAAGCAATCAGCCCCAGCATTTT
CASGLGRGSNQPQHF
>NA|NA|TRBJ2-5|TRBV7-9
TGTGACAGCAGCCCCTCGTATTGGGGACGAAGCGAGGAGAACCAGTACTTC
CDSSPSYWGRSEENQYF
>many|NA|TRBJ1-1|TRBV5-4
TGTGCCAGCAGCTTGAATTATCCGAACACTGAAGCTTTCTTT
CASSLNYPNTEAFF
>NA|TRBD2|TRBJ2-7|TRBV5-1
TGCGCCAGCAGCTTCGGGACTGGGCGGGAGACGGGGGAGCAGTACTTC
CASSFGTGRETGEQYF
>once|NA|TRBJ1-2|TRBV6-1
TGTGCCAGCAGTGGAGGAAACAGGGCGTCGGGTGAGGGCTACACCTTC
CASSGGNRASGEGYTF
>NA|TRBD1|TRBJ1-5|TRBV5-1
TGCGCCAGCAGCCCGACAGGGGGCGTTCAGCCCCAGCATTTT
CASSPTGGVQPQHF
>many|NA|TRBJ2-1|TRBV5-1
TGCGCCAGCAGCTTCTCGGACAGCAATGAGCAGTTCTTC
CASSFSDSNEQFF
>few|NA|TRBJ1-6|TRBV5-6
TGTGCCAGCAGCTTGCGGGGGAATTCACCCCTCCACTTT
CASSLRGNSPLHF
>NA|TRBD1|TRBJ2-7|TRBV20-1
TGCAGTGCTAGAGGCGACAGGGACTACGAGCAGTACTTC
CSARGDRDYEQYF
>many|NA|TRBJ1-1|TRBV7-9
TGTGCCAGCAGCTTTCTCGGGGGTTCGGAAGCTTTCTTT
CASSFLGGSEAFF
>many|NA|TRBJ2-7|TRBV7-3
TGTGCCAGCAGCCCAACCGGGACCCCACGGGGCGAGCAGTACTTC
CASSPTGTPRGEQYF
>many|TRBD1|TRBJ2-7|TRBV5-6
TGTGCCAGCAGCTTGGGACAGGGGAGGTACGAGCAGTACTTC
CASSLGQGRYEQYF
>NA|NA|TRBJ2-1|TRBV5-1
TGCGCCAGCATCCGGGGCGATACTAACAATGAGCAGTTCTTC
CASIRGDTNNEQFF